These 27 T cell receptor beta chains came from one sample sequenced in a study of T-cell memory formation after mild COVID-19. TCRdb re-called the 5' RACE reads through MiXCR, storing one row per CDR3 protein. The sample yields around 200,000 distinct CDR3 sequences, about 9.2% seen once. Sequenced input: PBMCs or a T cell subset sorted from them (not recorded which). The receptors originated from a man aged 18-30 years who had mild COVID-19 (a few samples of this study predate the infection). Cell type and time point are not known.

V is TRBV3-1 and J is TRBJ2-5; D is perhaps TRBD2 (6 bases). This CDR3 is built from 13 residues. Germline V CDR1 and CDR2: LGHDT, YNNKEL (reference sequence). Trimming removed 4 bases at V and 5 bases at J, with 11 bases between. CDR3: CASSLSGSETQYF. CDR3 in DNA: TGTGCCAGCAGCCTTAGCGGCTCTGAGACCCAGTACTTC.

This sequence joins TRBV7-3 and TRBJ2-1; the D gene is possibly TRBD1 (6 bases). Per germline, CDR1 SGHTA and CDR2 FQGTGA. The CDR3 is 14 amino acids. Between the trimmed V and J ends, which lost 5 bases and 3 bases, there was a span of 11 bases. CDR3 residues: CASSRNRDYNEQFF. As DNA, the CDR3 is TGTGCCAGCAGCCGGAACAGGGACTACAATGAGCAGTTCTTC.

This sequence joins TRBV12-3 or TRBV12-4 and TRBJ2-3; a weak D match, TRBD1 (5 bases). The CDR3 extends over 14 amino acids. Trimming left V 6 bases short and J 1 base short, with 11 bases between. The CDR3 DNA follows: TGTGCCAGCAGATCAGGGCTGGGCACAGATACGCAGTATTTT. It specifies CASRSGLGTDTQYF.

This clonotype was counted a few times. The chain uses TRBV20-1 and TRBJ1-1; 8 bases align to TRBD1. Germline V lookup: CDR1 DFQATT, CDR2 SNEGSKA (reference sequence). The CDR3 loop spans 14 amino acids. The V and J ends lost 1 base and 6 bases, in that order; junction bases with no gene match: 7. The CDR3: CSARGGQENPEAFF. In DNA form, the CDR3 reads TGCAGTGCTAGAGGGGGACAGGAAAACCCTGAAGCTTTCTTT.

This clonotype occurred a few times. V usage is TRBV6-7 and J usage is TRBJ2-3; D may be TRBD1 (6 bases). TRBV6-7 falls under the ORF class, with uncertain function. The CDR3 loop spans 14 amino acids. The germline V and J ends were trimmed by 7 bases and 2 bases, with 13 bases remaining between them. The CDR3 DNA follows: TGTGCCAGCATTGGACAGAGAACCACAGATACGCAGTATTTT. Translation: CASIGQRTTDTQYF.

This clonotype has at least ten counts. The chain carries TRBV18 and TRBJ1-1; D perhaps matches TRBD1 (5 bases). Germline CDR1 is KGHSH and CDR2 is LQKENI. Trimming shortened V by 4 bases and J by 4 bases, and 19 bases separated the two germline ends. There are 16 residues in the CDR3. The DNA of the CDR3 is TGTGCCAGCTCACAGTCTGTGGGACTACGAGGCACTGAAGCTTTCTTT. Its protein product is CASSQSVGLRGTEAFF.

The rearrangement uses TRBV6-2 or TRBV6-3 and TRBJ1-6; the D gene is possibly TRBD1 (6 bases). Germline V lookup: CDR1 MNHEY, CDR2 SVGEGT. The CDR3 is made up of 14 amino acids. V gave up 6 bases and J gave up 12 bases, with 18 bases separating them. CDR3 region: CASRPTGTRGPLHF. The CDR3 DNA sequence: TGTGCCAGCAGGCCGACAGGCACCCGTGGACCCCTCCACTTT.

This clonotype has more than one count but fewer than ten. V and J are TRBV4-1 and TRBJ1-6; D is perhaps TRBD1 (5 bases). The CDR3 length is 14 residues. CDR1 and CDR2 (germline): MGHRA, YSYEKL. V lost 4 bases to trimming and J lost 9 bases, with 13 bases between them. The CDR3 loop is CASSPRGVTSPLHF. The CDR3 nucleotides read TGCGCCAGCAGCCCCCGGGGGGTTACTTCACCCCTCCACTTT.

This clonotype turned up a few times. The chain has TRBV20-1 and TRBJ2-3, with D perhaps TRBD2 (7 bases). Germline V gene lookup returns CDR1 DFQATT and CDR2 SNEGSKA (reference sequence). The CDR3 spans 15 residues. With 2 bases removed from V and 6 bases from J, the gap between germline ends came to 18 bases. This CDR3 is CSARPGGRREDTQYF. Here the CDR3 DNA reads TGCAGTGCTAGACCCGGGGGCCGGCGGGAGGATACGCAGTATTTT.

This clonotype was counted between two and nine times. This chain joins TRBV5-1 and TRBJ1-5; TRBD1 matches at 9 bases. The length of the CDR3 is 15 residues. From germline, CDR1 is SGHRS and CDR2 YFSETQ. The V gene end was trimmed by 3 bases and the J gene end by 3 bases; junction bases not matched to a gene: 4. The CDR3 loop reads CASSSGTGNNQPQHF. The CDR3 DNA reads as TGCGCCAGCAGCTCCGGGACAGGGAACAATCAGCCCCAGCATTTT.

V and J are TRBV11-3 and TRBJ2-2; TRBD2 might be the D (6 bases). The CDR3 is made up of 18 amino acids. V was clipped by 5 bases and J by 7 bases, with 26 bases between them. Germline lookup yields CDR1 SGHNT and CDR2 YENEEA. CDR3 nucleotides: TGTGCCAGCAGCCCACTCAGCGGGTCCTACGAGGGAAGCGGGGAGCTGTTTTTT. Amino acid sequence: CASSPLSGSYEGSGELFF.

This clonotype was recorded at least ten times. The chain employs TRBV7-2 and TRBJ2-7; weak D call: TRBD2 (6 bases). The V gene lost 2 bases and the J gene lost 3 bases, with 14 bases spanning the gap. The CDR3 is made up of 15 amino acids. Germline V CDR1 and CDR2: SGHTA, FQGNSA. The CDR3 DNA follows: TGTGCCAGCAGCTTACGCGGGGCGGCTTTCTACGAGCAGTACTTC. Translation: CASSLRGAAFYEQYF.

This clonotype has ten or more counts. The CDR3 nucleotides are TGTGCCAGCAGCATACAGGGGACCATTCAGTACTTC. It codes for CASSIQGTIQYF. This chain connects TRBV7-9 to TRBJ2-4, with 7 bases matching TRBD1. Germline V gene lookup returns CDR1 SEHNR and CDR2 FQNEAQ (reference sequence). The CDR3 is made up of 12 amino acids. Trimming at V came to 5 bases and at J to 9 bases, leaving 4 bases not matched to a gene.

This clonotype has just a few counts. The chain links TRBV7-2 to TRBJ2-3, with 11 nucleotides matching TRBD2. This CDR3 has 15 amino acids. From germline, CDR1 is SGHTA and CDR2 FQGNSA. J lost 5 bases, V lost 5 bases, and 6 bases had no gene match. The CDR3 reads CASSTIAGGRDTQYF. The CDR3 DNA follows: TGTGCCAGCAGCACTATAGCGGGGGGGCGAGATACGCAGTATTTT.

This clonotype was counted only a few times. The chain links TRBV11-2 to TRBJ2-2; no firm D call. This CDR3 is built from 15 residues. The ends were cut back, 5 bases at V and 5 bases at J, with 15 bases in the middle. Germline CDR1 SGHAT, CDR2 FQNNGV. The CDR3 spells CASSPRQFRTGELFF. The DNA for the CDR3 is TGTGCCAGCAGCCCAAGGCAATTTAGAACCGGGGAGCTGTTTTTT. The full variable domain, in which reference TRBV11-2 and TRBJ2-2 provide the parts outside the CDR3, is EAGVAQSPRYKIIEKRQSVAFWCNPISGHATLYWYQQILGQGPKLLIQFQNNGVVDDSQLPKDRFSAERLKGVDSTLKIQPAKLEDSAVYLCASSPRQFRTGELFFGEGSRLTVL.

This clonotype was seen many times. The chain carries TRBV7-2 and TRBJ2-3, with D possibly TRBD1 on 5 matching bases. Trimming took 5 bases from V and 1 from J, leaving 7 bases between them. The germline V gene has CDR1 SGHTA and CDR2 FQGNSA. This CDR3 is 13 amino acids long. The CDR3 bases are TGTGCCAGCAGCCCACAGGGCACAGATACGCAGTATTTT. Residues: CASSPQGTDTQYF.

In DNA form, the CDR3 reads TGTGCCAGCAGCGGACAGGGAGCGACTAATGAAAAACTGTTTTTT. Its protein product is CASSGQGATNEKLFF. The V gene is TRBV5-6, the J gene TRBJ1-4; 8 bases are shared with TRBD1. After removal of 4 bases from V and 2 bases from J, the junction contained 4 bases not matched to a gene. The CDR3 length is 15 residues. CDR1 is SGHDT, CDR2 YYEEEE, per germline.

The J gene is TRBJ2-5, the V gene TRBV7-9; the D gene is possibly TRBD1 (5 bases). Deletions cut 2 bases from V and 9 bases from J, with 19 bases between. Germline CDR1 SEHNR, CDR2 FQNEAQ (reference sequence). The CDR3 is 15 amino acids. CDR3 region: CASSLPRLGRSAQYF. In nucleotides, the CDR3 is TGTGCCAGCAGCTTACCGAGGTTGGGGCGGTCGGCCCAGTACTTC.

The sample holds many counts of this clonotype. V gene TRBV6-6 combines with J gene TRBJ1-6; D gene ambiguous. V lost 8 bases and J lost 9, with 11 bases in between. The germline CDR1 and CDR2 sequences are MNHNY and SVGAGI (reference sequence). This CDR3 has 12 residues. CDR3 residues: CASGQDSSPLHF. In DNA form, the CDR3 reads TGTGCCAGCGGCCAGGATAGTTCACCCCTCCACTTT.

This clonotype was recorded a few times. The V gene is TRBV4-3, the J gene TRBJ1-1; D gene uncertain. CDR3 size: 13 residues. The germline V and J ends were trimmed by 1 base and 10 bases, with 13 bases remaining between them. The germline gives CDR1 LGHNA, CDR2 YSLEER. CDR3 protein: CASSQASGGGAFF. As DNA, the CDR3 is TGCGCCAGCAGCCAAGCCTCAGGCGGAGGAGCTTTCTTT.

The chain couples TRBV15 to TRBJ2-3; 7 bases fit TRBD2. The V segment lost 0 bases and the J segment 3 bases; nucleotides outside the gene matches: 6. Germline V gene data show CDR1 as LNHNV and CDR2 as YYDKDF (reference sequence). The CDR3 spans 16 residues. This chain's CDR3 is CATSRDILGGTDTQYF. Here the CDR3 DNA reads TGTGCCACCAGCAGAGATATACTGGGGGGGACAGATACGCAGTATTTT.

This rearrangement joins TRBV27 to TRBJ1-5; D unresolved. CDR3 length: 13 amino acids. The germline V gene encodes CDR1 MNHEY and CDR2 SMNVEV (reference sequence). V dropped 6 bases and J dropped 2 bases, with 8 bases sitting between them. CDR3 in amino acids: CASSPARNQPQHF. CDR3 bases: TGTGCCAGCAGCCCAGCTCGCAATCAGCCCCAGCATTTT.

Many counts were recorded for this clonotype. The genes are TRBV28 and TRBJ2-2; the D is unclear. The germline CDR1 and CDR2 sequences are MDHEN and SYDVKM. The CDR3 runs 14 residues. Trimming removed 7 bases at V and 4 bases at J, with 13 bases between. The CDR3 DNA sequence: TGTGCCAGCATGGGCAGCCTGCTCACCGGGGAGCTGTTTTTT. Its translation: CASMGSLLTGELFF.

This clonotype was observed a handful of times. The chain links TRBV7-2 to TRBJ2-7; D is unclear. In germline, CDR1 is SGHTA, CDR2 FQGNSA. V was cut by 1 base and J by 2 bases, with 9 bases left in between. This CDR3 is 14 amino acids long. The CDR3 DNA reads TGTGCCAGCAGCTTAGGCGGCAGCGCCTACGAGCAGTACGTC. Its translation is CASSLGGSAYEQYV.

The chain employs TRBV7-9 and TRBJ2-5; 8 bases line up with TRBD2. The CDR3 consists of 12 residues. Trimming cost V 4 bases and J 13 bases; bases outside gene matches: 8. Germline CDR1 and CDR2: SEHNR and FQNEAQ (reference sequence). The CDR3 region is CASSSGTRGVYF. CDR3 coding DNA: TGTGCCAGCAGCTCCGGGACTAGGGGGGTGTACTTC.

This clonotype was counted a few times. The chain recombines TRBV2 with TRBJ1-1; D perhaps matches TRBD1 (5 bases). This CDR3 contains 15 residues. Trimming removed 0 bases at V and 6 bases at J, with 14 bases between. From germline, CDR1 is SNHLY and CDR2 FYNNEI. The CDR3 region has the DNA TGTGCCAGCAGTGAAGCGCGGCGGGGGAGGGCTGAAGCTTTCTTT. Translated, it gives CASSEARRGRAEAFF.

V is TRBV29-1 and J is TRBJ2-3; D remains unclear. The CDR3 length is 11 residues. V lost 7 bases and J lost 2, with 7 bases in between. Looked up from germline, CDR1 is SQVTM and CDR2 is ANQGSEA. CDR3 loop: CSAEYTDTQYF. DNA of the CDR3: TGCAGCGCAGAATACACAGATACGCAGTATTTT.